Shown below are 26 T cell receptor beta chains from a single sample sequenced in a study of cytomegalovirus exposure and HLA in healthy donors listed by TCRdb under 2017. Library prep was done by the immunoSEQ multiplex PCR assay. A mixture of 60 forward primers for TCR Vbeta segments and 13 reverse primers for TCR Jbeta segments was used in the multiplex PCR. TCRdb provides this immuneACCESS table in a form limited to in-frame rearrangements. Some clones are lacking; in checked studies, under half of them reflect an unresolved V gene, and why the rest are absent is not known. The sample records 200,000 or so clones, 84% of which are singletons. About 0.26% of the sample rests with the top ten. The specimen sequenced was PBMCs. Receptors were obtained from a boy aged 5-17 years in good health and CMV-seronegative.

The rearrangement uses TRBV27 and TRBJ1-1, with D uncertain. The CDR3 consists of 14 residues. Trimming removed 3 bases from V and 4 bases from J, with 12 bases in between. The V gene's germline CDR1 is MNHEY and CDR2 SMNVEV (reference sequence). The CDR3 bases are TGTGCCAGCAGTTTGGTCCAGAGGAGCACTGAAGCTTTCTTT. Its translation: CASSLVQRSTEAFF.

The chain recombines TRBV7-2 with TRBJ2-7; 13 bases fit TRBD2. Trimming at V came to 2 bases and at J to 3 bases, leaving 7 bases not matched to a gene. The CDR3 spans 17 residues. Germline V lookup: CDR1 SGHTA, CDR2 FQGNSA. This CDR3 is CASSLTIGTSGVYEQYF. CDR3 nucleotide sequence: TGTGCCAGCAGCTTAACAATCGGGACTAGCGGGGTCTACGAGCAGTACTTC.

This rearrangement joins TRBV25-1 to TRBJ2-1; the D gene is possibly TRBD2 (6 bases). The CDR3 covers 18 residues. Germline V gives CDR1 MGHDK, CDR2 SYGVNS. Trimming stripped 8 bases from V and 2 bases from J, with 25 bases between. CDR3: CASGGPGRLGNAYNEQFF. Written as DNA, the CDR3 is TGTGCCAGCGGGGGACCAGGCCGACTAGGAAATGCCTACAATGAGCAGTTCTTC.

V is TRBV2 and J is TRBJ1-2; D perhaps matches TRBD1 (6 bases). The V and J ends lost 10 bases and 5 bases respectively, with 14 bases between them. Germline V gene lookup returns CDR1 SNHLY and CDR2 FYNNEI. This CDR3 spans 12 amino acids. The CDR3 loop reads CAIKDRIYGYTF. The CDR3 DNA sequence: TGTGCCATCAAAGACAGGATTTATGGCTACACCTTC.

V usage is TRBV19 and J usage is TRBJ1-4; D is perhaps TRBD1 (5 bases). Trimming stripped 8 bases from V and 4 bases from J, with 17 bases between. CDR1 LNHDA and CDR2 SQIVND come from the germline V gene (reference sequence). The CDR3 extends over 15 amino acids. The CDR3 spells CASGSLTGYNEKLFF. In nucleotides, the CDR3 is TGTGCCAGTGGAAGTCTAACAGGTTATAATGAAAAACTGTTTTTT.

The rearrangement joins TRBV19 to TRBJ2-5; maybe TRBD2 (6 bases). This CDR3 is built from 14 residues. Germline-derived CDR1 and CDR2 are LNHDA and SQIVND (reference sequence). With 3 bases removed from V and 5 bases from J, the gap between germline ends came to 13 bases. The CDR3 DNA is TGTGCCAGTAGTATTGGGTTGGGGAGGGAGACCCAGTACTTC. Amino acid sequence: CASSIGLGRETQYF.

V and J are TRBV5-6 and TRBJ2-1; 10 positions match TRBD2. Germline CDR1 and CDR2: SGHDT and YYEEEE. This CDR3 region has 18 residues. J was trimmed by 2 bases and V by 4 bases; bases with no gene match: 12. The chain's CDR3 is CASSQQRGGYITYNEQFF. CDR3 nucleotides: TGTGCCAGCAGCCAACAGCGGGGGGGATATATCACCTACAATGAGCAGTTCTTC. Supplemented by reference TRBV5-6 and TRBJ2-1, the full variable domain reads DAGVTQSPTHLIKTRGQQVTLRCSPKSGHDTVSWYQQALGQGPQFIFQYYEEEERQRGNFPDRFSGHQFPNYSSELNVNALLLGDSALYLCASSQQRGGYITYNEQFFGPGTRLTVL.

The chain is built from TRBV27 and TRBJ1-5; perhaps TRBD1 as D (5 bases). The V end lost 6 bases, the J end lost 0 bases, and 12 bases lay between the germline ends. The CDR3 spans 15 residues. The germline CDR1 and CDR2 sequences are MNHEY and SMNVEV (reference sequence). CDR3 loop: CASRYTGYSNQPQHF. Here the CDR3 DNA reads TGTGCCAGCAGATATACAGGATATAGCAATCAGCCCCAGCATTTT.

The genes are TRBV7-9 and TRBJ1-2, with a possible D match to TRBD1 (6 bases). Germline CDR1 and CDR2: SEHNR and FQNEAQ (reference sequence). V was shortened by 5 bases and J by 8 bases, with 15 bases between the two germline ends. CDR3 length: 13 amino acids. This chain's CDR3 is CASSPNRVGGYTF. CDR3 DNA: TGTGCCAGCAGCCCCAACAGGGTGGGGGGCTACACCTTC.

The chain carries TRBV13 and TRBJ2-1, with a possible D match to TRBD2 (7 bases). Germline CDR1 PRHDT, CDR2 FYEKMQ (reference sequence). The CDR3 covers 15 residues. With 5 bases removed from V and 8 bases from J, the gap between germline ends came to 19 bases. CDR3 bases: TGTGCCAGCAGCGAGCGGGGACAAGGGCGGGATGAGCAGTTCTTC. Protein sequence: CASSERGQGRDEQFF.

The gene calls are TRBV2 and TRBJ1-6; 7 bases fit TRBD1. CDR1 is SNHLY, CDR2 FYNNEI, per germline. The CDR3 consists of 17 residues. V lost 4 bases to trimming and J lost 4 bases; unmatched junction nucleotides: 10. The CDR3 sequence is CASSAGTVPIYNSPLHF. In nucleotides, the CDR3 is TGTGCCAGCAGTGCCGGGACAGTACCCATTTATAATTCACCCCTCCACTTT.

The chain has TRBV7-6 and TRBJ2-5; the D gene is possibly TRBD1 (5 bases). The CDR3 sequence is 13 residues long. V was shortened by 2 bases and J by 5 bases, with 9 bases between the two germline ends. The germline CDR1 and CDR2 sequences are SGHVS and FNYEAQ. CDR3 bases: TGTGCCAGCAGCTTATCAGGGTGGGAGACCCAGTACTTC. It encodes CASSLSGWETQYF.

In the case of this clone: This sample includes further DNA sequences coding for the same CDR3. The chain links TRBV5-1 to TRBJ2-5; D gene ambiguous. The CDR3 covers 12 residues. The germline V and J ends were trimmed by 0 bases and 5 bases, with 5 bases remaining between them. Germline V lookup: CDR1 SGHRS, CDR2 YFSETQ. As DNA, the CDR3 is TGCGCCAGCAGCTTGGGTCGGGAGACCCAGTACTTC. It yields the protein CASSLGRETQYF.

CDR3 in DNA: TGTGCCAGCAGCCACCTCAGGAGCGGGGGGGCCCTCAATGAGCAGTTCTTC. Translating it yields CASSHLRSGGALNEQFF. V is TRBV9 and J is TRBJ2-1; TRBD2 matches 10 bases. Per germline, CDR1 SGDLS and CDR2 YYNGEE. The CDR3 has 17 residues. Unmatched junction bases numbered 13, after V lost 4 bases and J lost 6 bases.

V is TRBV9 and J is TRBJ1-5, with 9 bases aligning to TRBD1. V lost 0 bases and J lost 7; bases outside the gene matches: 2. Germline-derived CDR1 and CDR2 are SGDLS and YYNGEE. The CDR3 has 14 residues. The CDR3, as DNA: TGTGCCAGCAGCGTAGGGACAGGGGACCAGCCCCAGCATTTT. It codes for CASSVGTGDQPQHF.

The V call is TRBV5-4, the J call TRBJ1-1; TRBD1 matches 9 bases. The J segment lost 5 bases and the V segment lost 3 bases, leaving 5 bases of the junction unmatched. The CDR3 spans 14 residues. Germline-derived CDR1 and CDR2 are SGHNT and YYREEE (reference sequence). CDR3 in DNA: TGTGCCAGCAGCTCCGGACAGGGGAGGACTGAAGCTTTCTTT. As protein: CASSSGQGRTEAFF.

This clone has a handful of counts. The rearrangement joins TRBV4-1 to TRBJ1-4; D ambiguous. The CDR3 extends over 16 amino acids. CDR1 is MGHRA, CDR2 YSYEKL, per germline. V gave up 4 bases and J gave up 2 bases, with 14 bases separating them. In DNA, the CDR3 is TGCGCCAGCAGCCCGAGCAGTCGGAGTACTAATGAAAAACTGTTTTTT. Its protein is CASSPSSRSTNEKLFF.

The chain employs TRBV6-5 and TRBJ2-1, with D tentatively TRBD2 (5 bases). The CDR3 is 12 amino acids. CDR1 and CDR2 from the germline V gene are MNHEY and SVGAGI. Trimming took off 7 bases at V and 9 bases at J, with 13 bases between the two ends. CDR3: CASNIGGGEQFF. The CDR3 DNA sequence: TGTGCCAGCAATATAGGAGGAGGTGAGCAGTTCTTC.

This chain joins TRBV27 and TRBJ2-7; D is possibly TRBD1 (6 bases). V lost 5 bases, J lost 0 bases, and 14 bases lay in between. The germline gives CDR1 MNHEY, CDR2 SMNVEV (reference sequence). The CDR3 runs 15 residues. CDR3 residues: CASSLKTGNSYEQYF. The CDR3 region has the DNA TGTGCCAGCAGTCTGAAGACAGGCAACTCCTACGAGCAGTACTTC.

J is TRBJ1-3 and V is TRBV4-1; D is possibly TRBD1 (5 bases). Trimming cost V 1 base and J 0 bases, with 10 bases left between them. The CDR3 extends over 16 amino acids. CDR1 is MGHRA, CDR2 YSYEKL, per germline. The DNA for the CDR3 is TGCGCCAGCAGCCAAGTAAGCGACAGCTCTGGAAACACCATATATTTT. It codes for CASSQVSDSSGNTIYF.

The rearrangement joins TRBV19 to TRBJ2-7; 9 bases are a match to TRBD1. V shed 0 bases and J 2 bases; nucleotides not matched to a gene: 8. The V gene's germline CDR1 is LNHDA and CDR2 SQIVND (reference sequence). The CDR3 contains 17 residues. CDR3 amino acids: CASSIDLWGQGPYEQYF. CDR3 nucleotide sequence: TGTGCCAGTAGTATAGATCTATGGGGACAGGGTCCCTACGAGCAGTACTTC.

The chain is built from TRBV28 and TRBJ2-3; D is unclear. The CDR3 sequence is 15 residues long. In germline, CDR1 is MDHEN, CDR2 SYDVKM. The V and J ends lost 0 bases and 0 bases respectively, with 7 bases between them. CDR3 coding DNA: TGTGCCAGCAGTTTATGGCGGAAAAGCACAGATACGCAGTATTTT. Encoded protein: CASSLWRKSTDTQYF.

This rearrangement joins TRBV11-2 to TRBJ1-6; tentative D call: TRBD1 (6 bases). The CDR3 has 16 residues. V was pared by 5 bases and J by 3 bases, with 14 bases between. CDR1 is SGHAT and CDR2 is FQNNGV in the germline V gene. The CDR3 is CASSANLQGYNSPLHF. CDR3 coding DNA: TGTGCCAGCAGCGCGAACCTACAGGGCTATAATTCACCCCTCCACTTT.

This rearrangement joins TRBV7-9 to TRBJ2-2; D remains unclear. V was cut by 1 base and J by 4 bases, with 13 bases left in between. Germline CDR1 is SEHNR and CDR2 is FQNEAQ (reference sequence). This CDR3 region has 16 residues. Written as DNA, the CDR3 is TGTGCCAGCAGCTTAGAGGTCAGAGGCACCACCGGGGAGCTGTTTTTT. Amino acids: CASSLEVRGTTGELFF.

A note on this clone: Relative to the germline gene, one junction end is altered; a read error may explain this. This CDR3 reads CAIHPGAPQEGGLFF. In nucleotides, the CDR3 is TGTGCCATACACCCCGGGGCCCCTCAGGAAGGGGGGCTGTTTTTT. The gene calls are TRBV10-3 and TRBJ2-2, with D possibly matching TRBD1 (6 bases). CDR1 is ENHRY and CDR2 is SYGVKD in the germline V gene. CDR3 length equals 15 residues.

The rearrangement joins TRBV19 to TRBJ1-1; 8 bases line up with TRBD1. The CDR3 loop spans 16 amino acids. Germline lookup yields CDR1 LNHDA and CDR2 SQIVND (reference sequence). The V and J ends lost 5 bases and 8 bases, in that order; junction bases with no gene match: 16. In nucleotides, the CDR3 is TGTGCCAGTAGTCCAAACTTCAGGACAGGGAGGGGAGAAGCTTTCTTT. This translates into CASSPNFRTGRGEAFF.